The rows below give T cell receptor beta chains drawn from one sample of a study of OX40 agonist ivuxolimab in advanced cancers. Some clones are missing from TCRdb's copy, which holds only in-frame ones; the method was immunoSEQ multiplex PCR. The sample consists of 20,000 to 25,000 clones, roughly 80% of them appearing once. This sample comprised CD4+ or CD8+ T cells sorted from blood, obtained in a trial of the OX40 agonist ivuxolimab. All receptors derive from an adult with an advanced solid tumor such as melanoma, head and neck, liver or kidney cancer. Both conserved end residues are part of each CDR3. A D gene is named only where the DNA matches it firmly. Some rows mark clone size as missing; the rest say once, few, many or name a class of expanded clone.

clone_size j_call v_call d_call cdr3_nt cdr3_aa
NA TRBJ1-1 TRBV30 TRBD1 TGTGCCTGGAGTACCGGGACAGGGGGAACTGAAGCTTTCTTT CAWSTGTGGTEAFF
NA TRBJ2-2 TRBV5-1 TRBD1 TGCGCCAGCTGGGGACAGGGTAAACCCGGGGAGCTGTTTTTT CASWGQGKPGELFF
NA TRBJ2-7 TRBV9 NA TGTGCCAGCAGCGTAGCCGGGACCCGCGCCTACGAGCAGTACTTC CASSVAGTRAYEQYF
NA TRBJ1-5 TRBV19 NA TGTGCCAGTAGTATAGTGGCGGAGGGGAGTCAGCCCCAGCATTTT CASSIVAEGSQPQHF
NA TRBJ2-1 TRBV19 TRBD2 TGTGCCAGTAGTATACTAGCGGGAGGGCCCCACAATGAGCAGTTCTTC CASSILAGGPHNEQFF
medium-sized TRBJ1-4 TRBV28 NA TGTGCCAGCAGTTTCACAAGGGGGAAGACTAATGAAAAACTGTTTTTT CASSFTRGKTNEKLFF
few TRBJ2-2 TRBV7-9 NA TGTGCCAGCAGTTTCGGCGGCACCGGGGAGCTGTTTTTT CASSFGGTGELFF
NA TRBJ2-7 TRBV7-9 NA TGTGCCAGCAGCCCCTACGTCGGTGGTAGACCCCGCGAGCAGTACTTC CASSPYVGGRPREQYF
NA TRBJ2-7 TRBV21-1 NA TGTGCCAGCAGCAAAGGACAGGACCCCTACGAGCAGTACTTC CASSKGQDPYEQYF
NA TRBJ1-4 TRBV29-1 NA TGCAGCGCCGGACAGAGTTCAACTAATGAAAAACTGTTTTTT CSAGQSSTNEKLFF
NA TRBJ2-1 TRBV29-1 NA TGCAGCGTTGAAATGCTGACAGGGAGGGCCTACAATGAGCAGTTCTTC CSVEMLTGRAYNEQFF
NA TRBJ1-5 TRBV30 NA TGTGCCTGGACCGGGGGCTTTAATCAGCCCCAGCATTTT CAWTGGFNQPQHF
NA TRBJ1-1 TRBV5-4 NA TGTGCCAGCAGCTTGGAAACTTCGGACACTGAAGCTTTCTTT CASSLETSDTEAFF
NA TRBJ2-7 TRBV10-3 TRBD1 TGTGCCATCGGACCTCGAGGACAGGGGGTCTACGAGCAGTACTTC CAIGPRGQGVYEQYF
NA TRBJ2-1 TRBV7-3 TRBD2 TGTGCCAGCAGCTTAACTTGGGGAGGGGAGCAGTTCTTC CASSLTWGGEQFF
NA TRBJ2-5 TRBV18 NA TGTGCCAGCTCACCCCCGGCCGAACTAAAAGAGACCCAGTACTTC CASSPPAELKETQYF
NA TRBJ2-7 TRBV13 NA TGTGCCAGCAGCTTTTGGACAGAAGCCTACGAGCAGTACTTC CASSFWTEAYEQYF
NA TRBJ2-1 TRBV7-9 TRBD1 TGTGCCAGCAGCGCCCGGGCAGGGGGATTCAATGAGCAGTTCTTC CASSARAGGFNEQFF
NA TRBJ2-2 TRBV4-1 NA TGCGCCAGCAGCCAGAAGGGATCCCCTGGGGGAAGTGCCGGGGAGCTGTTTTTT CASSQKGSPGGSAGELFF
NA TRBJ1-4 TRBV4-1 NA TGCGCCAGCAGCCAAGTTACTCAAAAGAGGGAAAAACTGTTTTTT CASSQVTQKREKLFF
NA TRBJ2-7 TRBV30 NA TGTGCCTGGAGTCAGGTAACCTACGAGCAGTACTTC CAWSQVTYEQYF
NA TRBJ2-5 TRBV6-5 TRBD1 TGTGCCAGCAGTTATCAGGACAGGGGGGAGACCCAGTACTTC CASSYQDRGETQYF
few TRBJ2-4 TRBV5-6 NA TGTGCCAGCAGCTTGAAAGGTATCAAAAACATTCAGTACTTC CASSLKGIKNIQYF
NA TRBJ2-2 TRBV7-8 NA TGTGCCAGCAGGAACACCGGGGAGCTGTTTTTT CASRNTGELFF
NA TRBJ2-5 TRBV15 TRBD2 TGTGCCACCAGCAGAGAGCTATTCAGCGGGAGTCAGGAAGAGACCCAGTACTTC CATSRELFSGSQEETQYF
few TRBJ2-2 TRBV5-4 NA TGTGCCAGCAGCAATCAATCCACCGGGGAGCTGTTTTTT CASSNQSTGELFF
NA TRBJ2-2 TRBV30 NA TGTGCCTGGACAAACGGTCCAAAGGGGGAGCTGTTTTTT CAWTNGPKGELFF
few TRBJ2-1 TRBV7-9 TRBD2 TGTGCCAGCAGCCCCCGAGCGGGAGGGAACGGTGAGCAGTTCTTC CASSPRAGGNGEQFF
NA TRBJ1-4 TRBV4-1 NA TGCGCCAGCAGCCAACAGGTTCCAACTAATGAAAAACTGTTTTTT CASSQQVPTNEKLFF
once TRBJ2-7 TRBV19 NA TGTGCCAGTAGTCACCGGACCAGCAGGCCCTACGAGCAGTACTTC CASSHRTSRPYEQYF
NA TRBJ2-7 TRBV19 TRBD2 TGTGCCAGTACCAACGGACTAGGCTACGAGCAGTACTTC CASTNGLGYEQYF